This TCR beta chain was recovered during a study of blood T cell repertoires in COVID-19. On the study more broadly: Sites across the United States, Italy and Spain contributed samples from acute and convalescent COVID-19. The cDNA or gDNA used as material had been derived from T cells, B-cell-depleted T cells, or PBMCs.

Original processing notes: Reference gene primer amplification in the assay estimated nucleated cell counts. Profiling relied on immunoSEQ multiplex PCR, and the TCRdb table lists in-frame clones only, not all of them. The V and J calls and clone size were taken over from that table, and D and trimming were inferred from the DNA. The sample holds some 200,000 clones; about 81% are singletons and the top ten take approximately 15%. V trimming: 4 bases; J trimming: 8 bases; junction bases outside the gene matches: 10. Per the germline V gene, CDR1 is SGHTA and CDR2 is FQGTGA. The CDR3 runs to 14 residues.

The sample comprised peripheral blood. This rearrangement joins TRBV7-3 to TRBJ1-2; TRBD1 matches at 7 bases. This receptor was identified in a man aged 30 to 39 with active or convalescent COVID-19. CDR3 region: CASSWGDSLSGYTF. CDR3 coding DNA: TGTGCCAGCAGCTGGGGGGACAGCTTGAGCGGCTACACCTTC. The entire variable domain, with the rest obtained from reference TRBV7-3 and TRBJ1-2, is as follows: GAGVSQTPSNKVTEKGKYVELRCDPISGHTALYWYRQSLGQGPEFLIYFQGTGAADDSGLPNDRFFAVRPEGSVSTLKIQRTERGDSAVYLCASSWGDSLSGYTFGSGTRLTVV.